The T cell receptor beta chain described here comes from a study of monozygotic twins with inflammatory bowel disease. CDR3 length: 15 residues. Germline values: CDR1 MDHEN, CDR2 SYDVKM. No DNA is given; TCRdb re-called the 5' RACE reads and lists each CDR3 protein once. The sample yields about 330,000 distinct CDR3 sequences, of which the top ten take up approximately 2%. Sequenced material: blood. The chain couples TRBV28 to TRBJ1-5. The clonotype comes from a human donor with ulcerative colitis or Crohn's disease, or a healthy co-twin of an affected twin (not recorded which). This CDR3 is CASSLMAGSGQPQHF.